This TCR beta chain was identified in a study of long-term antiretroviral therapy in people with HIV. Findings of the study overall: Relative to transplant donor controls, diversity remained lower despite increasing after ART. Whichever time point was examined, clones expanded before ART dominated the repertoire. Controls showed broader CDR3 length ranges than did the HIV repertoires.

Survey-level immunoSEQ v3.0 assays were run. Assay: immunoSEQ multiplex PCR; the TCRdb copy retains only in-frame clones and omits some. Among 25,000 to 30,000 clones listed, roughly 80% were seen once. This CDR3 comprises 16 residues. Trimming took 3 bases from V and 3 from J, leaving 17 bases between them. The V gene's germline CDR1 is SGHAT and CDR2 FQDESV (reference sequence). Cryopreserved PBMC numbered about 1-10 million per sample before DNA extraction. About this clone itself: Its antigen remains unidentified.

The gene calls are TRBV11-1 and TRBJ2-5, with D possibly called TRBD1 or TRBD2 (6 bases each). The material was unsorted PBMCs, obtained 2.9 years after starting antiretroviral therapy. The source is a man aged 50 to 59 with HIV. As DNA, the CDR3 is TGTGCCAGCAGCTTGCCCAGGGGAGGTGGGGAAGAGACCCAGTACTTC. It is translated as CASSLPRGGGEETQYF.